This T cell receptor (beta chain) came from a study of CD8+ T cells in alopecia areata (dated by TCRdb to 2017 to 2018). About the investigation overall: The treated patients took part in an open-label pilot trial in which moderate-to-severe alopecia areata was treated with oral tofacitinib at 5 to 10 mg twice daily. Tofacitinib was given for 6 to 18 months, followed by 6 months of follow-up off drug to assess delayed response and recurrence. In treated patients, disease severity was measured using the SALT score, which gives the percentage of scalp surface area affected. High-throughput TCRbeta sequencing was used to examine T cell clonal expansion in alopecia areata in both the C3H/HeJ mouse model and human patients. In humans, TCRbeta sequencing was performed on scalp tissue and on sorted CD4+ and CD8+ peripheral blood T cells from healthy controls and from patients with patchy or totalis/universalis alopecia areata. Patients on tofacitinib were biopsied at baseline and after 4 and 24 weeks of treatment, and several of the patients also had a later scalp biopsy. Scalp clonality was compared among normal scalp (n=4), patchy alopecia areata scalp (n=8), and alopecia totalis/universalis scalp (n=8). The RNA source kit depended on sample type: the PAXgene miRNA kit for fixed scalp, the miRNeasy kit for PBMCs, and the RNeasy kit for mouse skin. Amplification of TCRbeta CDR3 regions was done by immunoSEQ multiplex PCR using 35 Vbeta forward primers and 13 Jbeta reverse primers. Beyond this particular receptor, the publication reports: With tofacitinib, both scalp clonality and the number of expanded CD8+ clones among the top 100 scalp clones went down significantly. Because the treated cohort was small and had just a single nonresponder, larger studies are needed to establish links between baseline CD8+ expansion and response. Lesional scalp, especially in alopecia totalis/universalis, showed higher clonality and more expanded CD8+ clones than normal scalp, suggesting antigenic drive. Shared TCR sequences between patients were less evident than in mice, which may be partly attributable to HLA diversity in the patient population. During tofacitinib treatment, many expanded lesional clones stuck around in both scalp and blood, and this persistence may partly explain why relapse happens after treatment is stopped. Scalp TCR repertoire analysis is complicated because resident alphabeta T cells in normal human skin are also sequenced, whereas mouse skin is dominated by gammadelta T cells.

As to this clone: The antigen this receptor binds is unknown. Qualities for individual bases were not recorded, and no much larger clone is one base off.

Library preparation employed the immunoSEQ multiplex PCR assay. For TCR sequencing, RNA was extracted from every sample and reverse transcribed into cDNA to serve as template. First-strand cDNA was synthesized with SuperScript III using a 2:1 mix of oligo-dT and random hexamers. A synthetic immune receptor repertoire was used to gauge amplification bias, and whatever bias remained was removed computationally. Processing in the source paper ran as follows. After raw reads were preprocessed to remove errors, the CDR3 was defined following IMGT conventions as running from the conserved cysteine to phenylalanine. To get clonality, Shannon entropy was normalized by log2 of the number of productive unique TCRs and the result was subtracted from 1. Whether each scalp clone was CD4 or CD8 was inferred by checking scalp TCRbeta sequences against the CD4 and CD8 repertoires from sorted blood. As stored in TCRdb, this immuneACCESS dataset retains in-frame rearrangements with V and J assigned. A fraction of the clones does not appear; measured against another copy, unresolved V genes explain less than half of the discrepancy, and the remainder lacks a known reason. V and J calls and clone size are those listed in that table; D and trimming were worked out from the DNA. Across this sample there are a few hundred thousand clones, with 60% seen only once. Together, the top ten hold about 0.93% of the sample.

V is pared back by 5 bases and J by 6 bases, with 6 bases lying between the germline termini. The germline V gene sets CDR1 to SQVTM and CDR2 to ANQGSEA. Measured from the cysteine to the phenylalanine, the CDR3 is 10 residues long. The DNA shown is the 30-base CDR3, in frame from base 1. The treatment or condition label of this sample denotes: oral pan-JAK inhibitor, 5-10 mg twice daily. From alopecia areata patients, peripheral blood was collected along with lesional scalp punch biopsies. PBMCs were isolated by density centrifugation and stained for CD3, CD4 and CD8, after which CD4+ and CD8+ T cells were sorted on a FACSAria.

The TCR sequence derives from a human donor with alopecia areata. The sample consisted of CD4+ T cells sorted from blood, taken around week 54, from a patient treated with tofacitinib. The chain joins TRBV29-1 to TRBJ2-3, with the identity of the D gene unclear. The nucleotides are TGCAGCGTTATTATTGATACGCAGTATTTT. This sequence encodes CSVIIDTQYF.